This T cell receptor beta chain stems from a study of cytomegalovirus exposure and HLA in healthy donors. Study-level points and caveats: Cytomegalovirus-associated status was assigned to 150 to 200 TCR beta chains. Confirmation in vitro established that a few CMV-associated chains were specific for CMV antigens.

Profiling relied on immunoSEQ multiplex PCR, and the TCRdb table lists in-frame clones only, not all of them. The sample holds 160,000 or so clones, more than 75% seen once. The CDR3 loop spans 16 amino acids. Germline CDR1 reads MNHEY; CDR2 reads SMNVEV (reference sequence). V was clipped by 3 bases and J by 5 bases; unmatched bases: 7. Concerning this clone itself: Its cognate antigen is unknown.

The sequenced sample consisted of PBMCs. The chain uses TRBV27 and TRBJ2-2; the match to TRBD2 covers 9 bases. This clonotype was obtained from a man younger than 35 in good health and CMV-seronegative. The CDR3 DNA is TGTGCCAGCAGTTTGCGGGAGGGCCGTAGAACCGGGGAGCTGTTTTTT. Translating gives CASSLREGRRTGELFF.